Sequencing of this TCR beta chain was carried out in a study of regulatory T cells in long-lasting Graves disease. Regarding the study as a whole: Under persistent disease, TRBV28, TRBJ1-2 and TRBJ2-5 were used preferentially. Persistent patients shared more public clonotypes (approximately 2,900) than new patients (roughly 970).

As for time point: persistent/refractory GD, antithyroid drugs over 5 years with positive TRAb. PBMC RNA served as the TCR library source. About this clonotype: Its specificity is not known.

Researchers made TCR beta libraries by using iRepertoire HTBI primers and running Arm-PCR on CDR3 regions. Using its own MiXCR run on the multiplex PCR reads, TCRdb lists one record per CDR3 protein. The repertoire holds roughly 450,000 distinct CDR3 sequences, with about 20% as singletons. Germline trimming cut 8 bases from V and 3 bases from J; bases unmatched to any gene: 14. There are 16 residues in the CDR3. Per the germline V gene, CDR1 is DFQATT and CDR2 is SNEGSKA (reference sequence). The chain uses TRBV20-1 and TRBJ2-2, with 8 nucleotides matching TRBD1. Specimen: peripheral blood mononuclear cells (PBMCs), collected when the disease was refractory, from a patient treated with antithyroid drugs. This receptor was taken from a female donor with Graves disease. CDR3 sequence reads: CSLAPGGLLHTGELFF. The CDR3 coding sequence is TGCAGTTTAGCCCCAGGGGGCCTATTACACACCGGGGAGCTGTTTTTT.